The 27 T cell receptor beta chains below all came from one sample that was sequenced in a study of shared clonotypes between healthy human individuals (dated by TCRdb to the early 2020s). Library preparation employed the immunoSEQ multiplex PCR assay. This is the immuneACCESS table as TCRdb keeps it, with only in-frame sequences that have V and J called. A part of the clones is gone; compared with another copy, unresolved V genes explain less than half, and the rest is unexplained. Across this sample there are some 660,000 clones, with about 80% seen only once. The top ten constitute 1.5% to 2% of the sample. Sequenced sample: memory CD4+ T cells sorted from blood. The sample's cell subset or site, from its label and the paper: CD45RA-negative fraction. The source is a woman in her twenties or thirties in good health.

The chain uses TRBV7-6 and TRBJ2-3; 12 bases map to TRBD2. CDR3 length equals 16 residues. Germline V gene lookup returns CDR1 SGHVS and CDR2 FNYEAQ. Losses at the gene ends were 0 bases for V and 7 bases for J; bases not matched to a gene: 5. The chain's CDR3 is CASSLALAGGMNTQYF. In DNA, the CDR3 is TGTGCCAGCAGCTTAGCACTAGCGGGAGGAATGAATACGCAGTATTTT.

Here the CDR3 reads CASSLRPQVPGTSVTDTQYF. CDR3 nucleotides: TGTGCCAGCAGCTTAAGGCCCCAGGTCCCCGGGACTAGCGTAACAGATACGCAGTATTTT. The chain combines TRBV7-3 with TRBJ2-3; 10 nucleotides line up with TRBD2. Germline loops: CDR1 SGHTA, CDR2 FQGTGA. V lost 1 base, J lost 3 bases, and 16 bases stayed unmatched. This CDR3 has 20 amino acids.

The chain carries TRBV5-6 and TRBJ2-5; 8 nucleotides match TRBD2. The germline V gene has CDR1 SGHDT and CDR2 YYEEEE. The CDR3 runs 14 residues. The V gene end was trimmed by 4 bases and the J gene end by 1 base; junction bases not matched to a gene: 3. CDR3 protein: CASSLTSAQETQYF. For the CDR3, the DNA is TGTGCCAGCAGCCTGACTAGCGCCCAAGAGACCCAGTACTTC. Full variable domain (rest looked up from reference TRBV5-6 and TRBJ2-5): DAGVTQSPTHLIKTRGQQVTLRCSPKSGHDTVSWYQQALGQGPQFIFQYYEEEERQRGNFPDRFSGHQFPNYSSELNVNALLLGDSALYLCASSLTSAQETQYFGPGTRLLVL.

This chain connects TRBV19 to TRBJ2-1; TRBD1 agrees at 9 bases. V trimming: 7 bases; J trimming: 4 bases; junction bases outside the gene matches: 5. The CDR3 is made up of 14 amino acids. Germline V lookup: CDR1 LNHDA, CDR2 SQIVND (reference sequence). The CDR3 region is CASKSGQGYNEQFF. In DNA, the CDR3 is TGTGCCAGTAAATCAGGACAGGGGTACAATGAGCAGTTCTTC.

The V and J genes are TRBV7-8 and TRBJ2-5; no definite D call. Germline values: CDR1 SGHVS, CDR2 FQNEAQ. This CDR3 is 14 amino acids long. Trimming cost V 5 bases and J 2 bases, with 12 bases left between them. CDR3: CASSAYSGQETQYF. CDR3 nucleotide sequence: TGTGCCAGCAGCGCGTACAGTGGACAAGAGACCCAGTACTTC.

The chain is built from TRBV6-1 and TRBJ1-3; D is uncertain. Looked up from germline, CDR1 is MNHNS and CDR2 is SASEGT. The CDR3 is made up of 15 amino acids. V lost 3 bases and J 0 bases, leaving 9 bases between the germline ends. The CDR3 region is CASSETAISGNTIYF. CDR3 bases: TGTGCCAGCAGTGAGACTGCCATCTCTGGAAACACCATATATTTT.

The chain employs TRBV28 and TRBJ1-2; D perhaps matches TRBD1 (5 bases). The CDR3 has 14 amino acids. Germline loops: CDR1 MDHEN, CDR2 SYDVKM. The ends were cut back, 5 bases at V and 4 bases at J, with 14 bases in the middle. The CDR3 sequence is CASSPTGAGYGYTF. The CDR3 DNA follows: TGTGCCAGCAGTCCGACCGGGGCGGGCTATGGCTACACCTTC.

The rearrangement uses TRBV29-1 and TRBJ1-3; TRBD1 matches 7 bases. The CDR3 consists of 14 residues. Germline-derived CDR1 and CDR2 are SQVTM and ANQGSEA. V lost 7 bases and J lost 2; bases outside the gene matches: 8. The CDR3 DNA is TGCAGCGGTGGGTCACAGGGGCCTGGAAACACCATATATTTT. It specifies CSGGSQGPGNTIYF.

This CDR3 reads CASSGETQYF. CDR3 coding DNA: TGTGCCAGCAGCGGCGAGACCCAGTACTTC. This chain uses TRBV2 with TRBJ2-5; no clear D. The germline V and J ends were trimmed by 6 bases and 5 bases, with 4 bases remaining between them. The germline gives CDR1 SNHLY, CDR2 FYNNEI. CDR3 length: 10 amino acids.

The chain joins TRBV4-1 to TRBJ2-1; D is possibly TRBD1 (6 bases). There are 16 residues in the CDR3. V lost 3 bases and J 0 bases, leaving 12 bases between the germline ends. Germline CDR1 is MGHRA and CDR2 is YSYEKL. In nucleotides, the CDR3 is TGCGCCAGCAGCCACGGGACACTTAACTCCTACAATGAGCAGTTCTTC. It yields the protein CASSHGTLNSYNEQFF.

V and J are TRBV29-1 and TRBJ2-5; 10 nucleotides match TRBD2. Per germline, CDR1 SQVTM and CDR2 ANQGSEA. V gave up 2 bases and J gave up 1 base; unmatched junction bases: 4. The CDR3 runs to 15 residues. For the CDR3, the DNA is TGCAGCGTTGAACTACTAGCGGGGCCCCAAGAGACCCAGTACTTC. It codes for CSVELLAGPQETQYF. Together with reference TRBV29-1 and TRBJ2-5, the CDR3 gives the full variable domain: SAVISQKPSRDICQRGTSLTIQCQVDSQVTMMFWYRQQPGQSLTLIATANQGSEATYESGFVIDKFPISRPNLTFSTLTVSNMSPEDSSIYLCSVELLAGPQETQYFGPGTRLLVL.

This clone was detected once. The chain joins TRBV2 to TRBJ2-5; 8 bases line up with TRBD2. This CDR3 is 14 amino acids long. Germline V gives CDR1 SNHLY, CDR2 FYNNEI. Trimming cost V 8 bases and J 3 bases; bases outside gene matches: 8. CDR3 nucleotide sequence: TGTGCCAGCGCGGTTATTAGCGGGAAAGAGACCCAGTACTTC. Translated: CASAVISGKETQYF.

About this clone: At the DNA level, this CDR3 is encoded by other sequences in the same sample as well. V and J are TRBV28 and TRBJ1-5; D is undetermined. With 2 bases removed from V and 4 bases from J, the gap between germline ends came to 0 bases. CDR3 length equals 11 residues. Germline CDR1 reads MDHEN; CDR2 reads SYDVKM. CDR3 amino acids: CASSLNQPQHF. The CDR3 DNA reads as TGTGCCAGCAGTTTAAATCAGCCCCAGCATTTT.

This rearrangement joins TRBV11-3 to TRBJ2-1, with unresolved D. Trimming shortened V by 3 bases and J by 10 bases, and 16 bases separated the two germline ends. Looked up from germline, CDR1 is SGHNT and CDR2 is YENEEA. The CDR3 sequence is 14 residues long. The DNA of the CDR3 is TGTGCCAGCAGCTTTAAACTCGAGAGTCGAGAGCAGTTCTTC. Its protein is CASSFKLESREQFF.

Worth noting for this clone: This may be a read error: a much more frequent sequence differs by one nucleotide. The V gene is TRBV9, the J gene TRBJ1-1; TRBD1 agrees at 7 bases. The CDR3 sequence is 14 residues long. Germline V lookup: CDR1 SGDLS, CDR2 YYNGEE. V was pared by 4 bases and J by 1 base, with 4 bases of the junction left unmatched. The CDR3 protein is CASSKRQGNTEAFF. The CDR3 region has the DNA TGTGCCAGCAGCAAGCGACAGGGGAACACTGAAGCTTTCTTT.

This chain uses TRBV28 with TRBJ2-1; a weak D match, TRBD2 (5 bases). This CDR3 is 11 amino acids long. Trimming removed 3 bases at V and 12 bases at J, with 9 bases between. CDR1 MDHEN and CDR2 SYDVKM come from the germline V gene. The CDR3 DNA sequence: TGTGCCAGCAGTTTTCGGGGTTGGCAGTTCTTC. Its protein product is CASSFRGWQFF.

V is TRBV28 and J is TRBJ1-2, with a tentative D call TRBD1 (6 bases). Germline CDR1 reads MDHEN; CDR2 reads SYDVKM. Trimming removed 8 bases from V and 0 bases from J, with 16 bases in between. There are 15 residues in the CDR3. CDR3 nucleotides: TGTGCCAGCGGTAATACAGGGAATCCTAACTATGGCTACACCTTC. Translation: CASGNTGNPNYGYTF.

The chain joins TRBV7-2 to TRBJ1-2; D is perhaps TRBD1 (6 bases). Per germline, CDR1 SGHTA and CDR2 FQGNSA. The CDR3 is made up of 15 amino acids. V dropped 0 bases and J dropped 3 bases, with 11 bases sitting between them. CDR3 residues: CASSLASTGDYGYTF. The DNA of the CDR3 is TGTGCCAGCAGCTTAGCGTCGACAGGAGACTATGGCTACACCTTC.

This sequence joins TRBV29-1 and TRBJ1-2, with TRBD1 matching over 9 bases. The germline V gene encodes CDR1 SQVTM and CDR2 ANQGSEA. The junction had 6 bases not matched to a gene; V was cut back by 2 bases and J by 5 bases. The CDR3 loop spans 14 amino acids. CDR3 DNA: TGCAGCGTTGAATCGGGACAGGGACGGTATGGCTACACCTTC. Translating gives CSVESGQGRYGYTF.

Many counts were recorded for this clone. The genes are TRBV5-4 and TRBJ2-3; D unclear. Germline V CDR1 and CDR2: SGHNT, YYREEE (reference sequence). The CDR3 has 11 residues. Trimming took 3 bases from V and 2 from J, leaving 1 base between them. The CDR3 reads CASSSTDTQYF. DNA for the CDR3: TGTGCCAGCAGCTCCACAGATACGCAGTATTTT.

This rearrangement joins TRBV4-1 to TRBJ2-7; D possibly corresponds to TRBD1 (6 bases). The CDR3 sequence is 14 residues long. Trimming left V 1 base short and J 2 bases short, with 9 bases between. Germline loops: CDR1 MGHRA, CDR2 YSYEKL. The CDR3 DNA is TGCGCCAGCAGCCAAGCCAGGGGTACCTACGAGCAGTACTTC. Amino acid sequence: CASSQARGTYEQYF.

This clone has more than one count but fewer than ten. The V and J genes are TRBV5-1 and TRBJ1-1, with 9 nucleotides matching TRBD1. Trimming took 4 bases from V and 3 from J; bases not matched to a gene: 7. Germline lookup yields CDR1 SGHRS and CDR2 YFSETQ. The CDR3 sequence is 15 residues long. As DNA, the CDR3 is TGCGCCAGCAGCATACTGACAGGGGGAGACACTGAAGCTTTCTTT. It is translated as CASSILTGGDTEAFF.

The gene calls are TRBV27 and TRBJ2-5, with TRBD1 matching 8 bases. J was trimmed by 7 bases and V by 5 bases; bases with no gene match: 6. This CDR3 is built from 13 residues. In germline, CDR1 is MNHEY, CDR2 SMNVEV (reference sequence). CDR3 DNA sequence: TGTGCCAGCAGTGACAGGGGTATAGGGACCCAGTACTTC. Amino acids: CASSDRGIGTQYF.

The chain links TRBV29-1 to TRBJ1-2; 8 bases agree with TRBD1. Losses at the gene ends were 6 bases for V and 4 bases for J; bases not matched to a gene: 19. Germline values: CDR1 SQVTM, CDR2 ANQGSEA. This CDR3 contains 17 residues. In DNA form, the CDR3 reads TGCAGCGTACTGCACCGGGACAGGACGACGACGAGCTATGGCTACACCTTC. Encoded protein: CSVLHRDRTTTSYGYTF. Complete variable domain (other parts from reference TRBV29-1 and TRBJ1-2): SAVISQKPSRDICQRGTSLTIQCQVDSQVTMMFWYRQQPGQSLTLIATANQGSEATYESGFVIDKFPISRPNLTFSTLTVSNMSPEDSSIYLCSVLHRDRTTTSYGYTFGSGTRLTVV.

This chain connects TRBV10-3 to TRBJ2-7; TRBD1 matches at 7 bases. Trimming removed 8 bases from V and 3 bases from J; junction bases left unmatched: 13. The length of the CDR3 is 15 residues. Per germline, CDR1 ENHRY and CDR2 SYGVKD. CDR3 region: CAIQSTGTVNYEQYF. The DNA for the CDR3 is TGTGCCATCCAATCTACCGGGACAGTCAACTACGAGCAGTACTTC.

This chain joins TRBV19 and TRBJ2-7, with 11 bases that match TRBD1. The CDR3 consists of 14 residues. The germline gives CDR1 LNHDA, CDR2 SQIVND (reference sequence). V dropped 6 bases and J dropped 3; count of bases not matched to a gene: 4. The CDR3, as DNA: TGTGCCAGTAGCGGACAGGGGGCTCTCTACGAGCAGTACTTC. It codes for CASSGQGALYEQYF.

This chain joins TRBV29-1 and TRBJ1-1; 12 bases fit TRBD1. From germline, CDR1 is SQVTM and CDR2 ANQGSEA. CDR3 length: 14 residues. V lost 4 bases to trimming and J lost 4 bases; unmatched junction nucleotides: 4. CDR3 sequence: CSVVGQGAVTEAFF. Written as DNA, the CDR3 is TGCAGCGTTGTGGGACAGGGGGCTGTCACTGAAGCTTTCTTT. Using reference TRBV29-1 and TRBJ1-1 for the parts outside the CDR3, the full variable domain is SAVISQKPSRDICQRGTSLTIQCQVDSQVTMMFWYRQQPGQSLTLIATANQGSEATYESGFVIDKFPISRPNLTFSTLTVSNMSPEDSSIYLCSVVGQGAVTEAFFGQGTRLTVV.